This TCR beta chain was found in a study of blood T cell repertoires in COVID-19. The authors' processing: Estimation of nucleated cell counts was performed using reference gene primer amplification. Only in-frame clones appear in the TCRdb table, and some are missing; sequencing was by immunoSEQ multiplex PCR. The DNA was the basis for D and trimming; V, J and clone size are from that table. The top ten clones hold 0.95% to 1.5% of a sample with about 81,000 clones, around nine tenths of them seen once. Recruits, aged roughly 18 to 95 years, lived in 24 US areas. Specimen: PBMCs or T cells enriched from blood (not recorded which). This clonotype was sampled from a woman aged 50 to 60 with acute COVID-19.

The CDR3: CASSPPLAGARNEQFF. The CDR3, as DNA: TGTGCCAGCAGCCCCCCCCTAGCGGGAGCGCGCAATGAGCAGTTCTTC. The chain couples TRBV5-4 to TRBJ2-1, with TRBD2 matching over 10 bases. This CDR3 has 16 amino acids. Germline lookup yields CDR1 SGHNT and CDR2 YYREEE (reference sequence). Germline trimming cut 4 bases from V and 6 bases from J; bases unmatched to any gene: 10.